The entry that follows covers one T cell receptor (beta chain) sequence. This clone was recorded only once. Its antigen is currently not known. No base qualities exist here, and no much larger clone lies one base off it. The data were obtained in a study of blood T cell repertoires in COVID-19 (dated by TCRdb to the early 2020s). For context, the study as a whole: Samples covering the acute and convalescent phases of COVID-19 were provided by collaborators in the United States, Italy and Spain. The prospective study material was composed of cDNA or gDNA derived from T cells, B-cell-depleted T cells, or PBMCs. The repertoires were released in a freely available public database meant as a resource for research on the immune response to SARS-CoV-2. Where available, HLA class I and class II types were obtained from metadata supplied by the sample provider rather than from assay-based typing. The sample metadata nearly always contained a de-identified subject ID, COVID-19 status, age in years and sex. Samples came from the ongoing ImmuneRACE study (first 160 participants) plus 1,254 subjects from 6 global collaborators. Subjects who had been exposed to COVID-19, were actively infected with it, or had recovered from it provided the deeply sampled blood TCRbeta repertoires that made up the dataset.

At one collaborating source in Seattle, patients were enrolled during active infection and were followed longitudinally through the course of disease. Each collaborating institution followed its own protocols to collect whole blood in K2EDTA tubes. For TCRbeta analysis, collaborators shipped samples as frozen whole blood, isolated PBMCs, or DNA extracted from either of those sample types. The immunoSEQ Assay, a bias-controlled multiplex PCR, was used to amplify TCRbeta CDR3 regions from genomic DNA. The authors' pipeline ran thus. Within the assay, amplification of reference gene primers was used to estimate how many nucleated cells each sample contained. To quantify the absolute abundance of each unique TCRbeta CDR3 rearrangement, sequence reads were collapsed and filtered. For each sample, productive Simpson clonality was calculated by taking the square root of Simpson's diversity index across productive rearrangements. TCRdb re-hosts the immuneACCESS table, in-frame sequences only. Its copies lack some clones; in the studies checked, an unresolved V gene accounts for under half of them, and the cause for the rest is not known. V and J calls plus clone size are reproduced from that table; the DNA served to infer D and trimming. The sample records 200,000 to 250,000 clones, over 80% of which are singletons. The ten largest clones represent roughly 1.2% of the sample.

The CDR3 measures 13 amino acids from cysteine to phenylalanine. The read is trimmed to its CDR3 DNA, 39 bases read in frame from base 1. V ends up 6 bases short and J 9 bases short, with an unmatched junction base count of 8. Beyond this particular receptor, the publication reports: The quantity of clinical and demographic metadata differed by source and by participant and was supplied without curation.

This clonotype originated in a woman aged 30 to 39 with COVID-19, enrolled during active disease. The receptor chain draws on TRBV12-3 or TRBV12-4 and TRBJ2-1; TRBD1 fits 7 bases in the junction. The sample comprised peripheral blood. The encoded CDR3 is CASSSHGTVEQFF. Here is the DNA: TGTGCCAGCAGCTCTCACGGGACAGTTGAGCAGTTCTTC.